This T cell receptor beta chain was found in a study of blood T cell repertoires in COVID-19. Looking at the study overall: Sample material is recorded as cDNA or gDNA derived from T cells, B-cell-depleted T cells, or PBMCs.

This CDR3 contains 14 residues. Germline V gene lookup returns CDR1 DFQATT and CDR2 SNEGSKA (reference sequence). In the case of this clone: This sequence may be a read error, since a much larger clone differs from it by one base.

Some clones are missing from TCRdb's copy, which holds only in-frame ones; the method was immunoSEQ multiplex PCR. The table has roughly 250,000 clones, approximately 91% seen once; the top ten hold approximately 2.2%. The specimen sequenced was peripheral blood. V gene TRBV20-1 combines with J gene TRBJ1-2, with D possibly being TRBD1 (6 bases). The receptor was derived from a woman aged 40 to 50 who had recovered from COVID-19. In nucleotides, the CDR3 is TGCAGTGCTAGTGGAGGACAGCTAAACTGTGGCTACACCTTC. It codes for CSASGGQLNCGYTF.